The clone carrying this TCR beta chain was detected once. Its antigen is unknown. The entry originates in a study of cytotoxic CD8 clonotypes in ibrutinib-treated CLL. In the study overall: The study included about a dozen relapsed/refractory and 15 treatment-naive patients; about 17 had IGHV unmutated disease. On average, each sample had approximately 280,000 productive templates and more than 75,000 productive rearrangements.

General study results and limits: Upon ibrutinib response clonality rose, and upon progression it fell back toward baseline.

Trimming cost V 8 bases and J 3 bases; bases outside gene matches: 10. Germline CDR1 KGHSH, CDR2 LQKENI. This CDR3 is 16 amino acids long. Using immunoSEQ multiplex PCR, the repertoire was profiled, and TCRdb retains in-frame clones only, with some absent. The table lists 100,000 to 150,000 clones, approximately 85% of them singletons. This material consisted of PBMCs, taken after 24 months of ibrutinib treatment. This chain links TRBV18 with TRBJ1-6, with 7 positions matching TRBD1. The receptor was derived from a human donor with chronic lymphocytic leukemia. CDR3 DNA sequence: TGTGCCAGCACTCTCGACAGGGCCGTCTATAATTCACCCCTCCACTTT. Its translation is CASTLDRAVYNSPLHF.